This TCR beta chain appears in the sequencing data of a study of blood T cells in healthy people across ages. The second PCR ran roughly 6 to 11 cycles with a sample-barcoded 5' primer and J-beta primers. TCRdb called the 5' RACE reads again in MiXCR, with one record for every CDR3 protein. In the table there are some 860,000 distinct CDR3 sequences, more than 55% of which are singletons. The length of the CDR3 is 13 residues. Per germline, CDR1 DFQATT and CDR2 SNEGSKA (reference sequence). The V gene lost 8 bases and the J gene lost 8 bases, with 21 bases spanning the gap. Input material: blood. This clonotype was sampled from a man in his forties or fifties in good health. The chain uses TRBV20-1 and TRBJ1-2; D is unresolved. CDR3 bases: TGCAGTACATGGGAGGATTCTTTGGGGGGCTACACCTTC. Translation gives CSTWEDSLGGYTF.